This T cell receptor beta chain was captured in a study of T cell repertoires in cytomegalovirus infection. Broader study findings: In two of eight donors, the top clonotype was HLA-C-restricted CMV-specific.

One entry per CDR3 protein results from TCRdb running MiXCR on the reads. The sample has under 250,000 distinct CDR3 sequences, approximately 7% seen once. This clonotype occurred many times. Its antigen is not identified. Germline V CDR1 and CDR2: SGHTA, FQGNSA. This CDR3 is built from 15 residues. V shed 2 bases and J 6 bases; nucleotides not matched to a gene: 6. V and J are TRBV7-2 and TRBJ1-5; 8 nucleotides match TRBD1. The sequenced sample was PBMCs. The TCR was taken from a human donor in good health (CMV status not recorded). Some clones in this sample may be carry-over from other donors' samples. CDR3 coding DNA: TGTGCCAGCAGCTTAAAGGACAGGGACGGTCAGCCCCAGCATTTT. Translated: CASSLKDRDGQPQHF. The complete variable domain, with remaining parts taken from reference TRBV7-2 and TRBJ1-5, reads GAGVSQSPSNKVTEKGKDVELRCDPISGHTALYWYRQSLGQGLEFLIYFQGNSAPDKSGLPSDRFSAERTGGSVSTLTIQRTQQEDSAVYLCASSLKDRDGQPQHFGDGTRLSIL.